This TCR beta chain was obtained from a study of PD-1 blockade in classical Hodgkin lymphoma. Findings of the study overall: It was among complete responders that baseline diversity resembled that of newly diagnosed patients. Newly diagnosed patients reportedly had lower baseline TCR diversity than healthy donors. Patients excluded were those beginning nivolumab under 1 year after ASCT.

Notes on this clone: Antigen unknown.

Method: immunoSEQ multiplex PCR; TCRdb's copy keeps in-frame clones and lacks some. The profile shows 55,000 to 60,000 clones, less than 95% of them singletons. Trimming cost V 5 bases and J 3 bases, with 8 bases left between them. The CDR3 loop spans 12 amino acids. Germline V CDR1 and CDR2: SGHRS, YFSETQ. Exposure to brentuximab vedotin varied, and each patient had relapsed following autologous stem cell transplantation. This chain connects TRBV5-1 to TRBJ1-1; no firm D call. Sample: peripheral blood mononuclear cells (PBMCs), taken before the second cycle of nivolumab. This TCR came from a human donor with classical Hodgkin lymphoma. For the CDR3, the DNA is TGCGCCAGCAGACTTGGGGACACTGAAGCTTTCTTT. Protein sequence: CASRLGDTEAFF.